This note documents a single T cell receptor beta chain sequence. Its antigen is still unknown. Germline and junction disagree at one end, which may indicate a read error. The germline V gene specifies MNHEY as CDR1 and SVGEGT as CDR2. The CDR3 spans 13 residues, from the cysteine through the phenylalanine. Only the CDR3 region is kept as DNA, spanning 39 bases read in frame from base 1. The data were taken from a study of metastatic and nonmetastatic thyroid tumors (dated by TCRdb to 2019 to 2021). In terms of the full investigation: Repertoires were compared across peripheral blood and tumor or nodule tissue samples from malignant and benign thyroid patients.

The method behind the library was PCR. Sequencing was carried out with an Illumina HiSeq 4000. High-throughput sequencing was used to profile the CDR3 region of the TCR beta-chain in every patient. Per the original workflow: Drawing on CDR3 differences between clinicopathological groups, the researchers built a classifier meant to tell apart patients with distant-metastatic papillary thyroid cancer. Repertoire diversity was assessed with the Shannon index, and tumor-blood repertoire similarity with the Morisita-Horn index. The public reads were reprocessed in TCRdb via fastp at Q25 and MiXCR, keeping in-frame beta chains. The V and J calls shown here were made by TCRdb, not taken from the authors' results. This sample is represented by around 23,000 clones; approximately 11% of them were singletons. 25% to 35% of the sample is taken by the ten largest. The study at large found these results: In both blood and tumor samples, TCR beta diversity was reported to be significantly higher in malignant tumors than in benign nodules.

No patient had received any treatment before thyroid surgery. Using T-cell receptor beta sequencing, the researchers looked back retrospectively at clinical samples from patients, gathered between about 2011 and 2019. This TCR was recovered from a female donor with papillary thyroid cancer or a benign thyroid nodule (not recorded which). Some clones in this sample may be carry-over from other donors' samples. Sequenced input: blood. The chain was built from TRBV6-2 or TRBV6-3 and TRBJ2-2; a tentative D match to TRBD2 spans 6 bases. For the CDR3, the sequence is CAISYGGAGELFF. The DNA reads as follows: TGTGCCATCAGTTACGGGGGAGCCGGTGAGCTGTTTTTT.